This T cell receptor (beta chain) was captured in a study of cytomegalovirus exposure and HLA in healthy donors. Donors had nominal health at sampling but likely had unrecorded immune exposures. Between the trimmed V and J ends, which lost 0 bases and 5 bases, there was a span of 16 bases. Per germline, CDR1 PRHDT and CDR2 FYEKMQ (reference sequence). The CDR3 sequence is 16 residues long. PCR employed 60 Vbeta and 13 Jbeta primers. Libraries were prepared by immunoSEQ multiplex PCR; TCRdb keeps only in-frame clonotypes and omits some of them. Of about 120,000 clones listed, roughly 80% were seen once; the top ten hold roughly 3.5%.

Material: PBMCs. The sequence was collected from a woman aged 50 to 60 in good health and CMV-seronegative. The V call is TRBV13, the J call TRBJ1-2; D perhaps matches TRBD1 (5 bases). The CDR3 nucleotides are TGTGCCAGCAGCTTAGGCGTTGTTAGGGGTTGGTATGGCTACACCTTC. Translating it yields CASSLGVVRGWYGYTF.